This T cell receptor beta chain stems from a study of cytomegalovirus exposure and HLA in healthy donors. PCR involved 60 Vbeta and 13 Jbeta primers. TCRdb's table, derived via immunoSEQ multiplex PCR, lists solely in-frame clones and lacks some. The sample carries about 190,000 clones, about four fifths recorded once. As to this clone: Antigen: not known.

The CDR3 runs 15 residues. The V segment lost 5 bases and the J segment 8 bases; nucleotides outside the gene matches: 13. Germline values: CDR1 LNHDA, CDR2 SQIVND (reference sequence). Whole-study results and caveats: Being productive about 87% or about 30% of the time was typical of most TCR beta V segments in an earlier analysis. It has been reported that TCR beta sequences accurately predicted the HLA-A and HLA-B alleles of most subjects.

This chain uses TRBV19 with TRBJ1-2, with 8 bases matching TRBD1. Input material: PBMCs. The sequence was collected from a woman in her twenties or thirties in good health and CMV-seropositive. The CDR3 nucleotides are TGTGCCAGTAGTCCAGCAGGGGGCCCGACGGTCGGCTACACCTTC. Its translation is CASSPAGGPTVGYTF.